Listed below are T cell receptor beta chains from one sample, sequenced in a study of shared clonotypes between healthy human individuals. The protocol was immunoSEQ multiplex PCR, while the TCRdb copy is restricted to in-frame clones and leaves out a portion. The top ten hold roughly 1.9% of the sample, which has around 700,000 clones, approximately 73% seen once. Sequencing input: memory CD4+ T cells sorted from blood. Source of these receptors: a woman younger than 45 in good health. CDR3s include the opening cysteine and the closing phenylalanine or tryptophan. D genes are given only for firm matches. Clone size is not always given. Where it is, it says once, few, many or a class for expanded clones.

CASSIWGPGANVLTF	TGTGCCAGTAGTATTTGGGGACCTGGGGCCAACGTCCTGACTTTC	-	-	TRBV19	TRBJ2-6
CSVEDPPGVNGYTF	TGCAGCGTTGAAGATCCCCCAGGGGTAAATGGCTACACCTTC	-	-	TRBV29-1	TRBJ1-2
CASSGPDWENQPQHF	TGCGCCAGCAGTGGCCCTGACTGGGAAAATCAGCCCCAGCATTTT	-	-	TRBV10-2	TRBJ1-5
CASSFVGTGKFF	TGTGCCAGCAGCTTCGTAGGGACAGGGAAGTTCTTC	TRBD1	-	TRBV5-8	TRBJ2-1
CASSSTTGTGNEKLFF	TGCGCCAGCAGCTCCACTACCGGGACAGGGAATGAAAAACTGTTTTTT	TRBD1	-	TRBV5-1	TRBJ1-4
CAWSSSGRSATQYF	TGTGCCTGGTCTTCTAGCGGGAGGTCTGCCACGCAGTATTTT	TRBD2	-	TRBV30	TRBJ2-3
CASSTTTGNRSPQHF	TGTGCCAGCAGCACGACTACAGGGAATCGCTCCCCCCAGCATTTT	-	-	TRBV7-6	TRBJ1-5
CASALREQFF	TGTGCCAGCGCCCTCCGTGAGCAGTTCTTC	-	-	TRBV28	TRBJ2-1
CASSLASRGQRNTIYF	TGTGCCAGCAGCTTAGCGTCCCGGGGGCAAAGAAACACCATATATTTT	-	-	TRBV7-2	TRBJ1-3
CASSFGQERQVQYF	TGCGCCAGCAGCTTCGGTCAGGAAAGGCAGGTGCAGTACTTC	-	-	TRBV5-1	TRBJ2-7
CASSLQTGGSNEKLFF	TGTGCCAGCAGCTTACAGACAGGGGGGTCTAATGAAAAACTGTTTTTT	TRBD1	-	TRBV7-2	TRBJ1-4
CATSRPRLGNTGELFF	TGTGCCACCAGCAGACCGAGGCTGGGGAACACCGGGGAGCTGTTTTTT	-	-	TRBV15	TRBJ2-2
CASSKGDPKYTGELFF	TGTGCCAGCAGCAAAGGGGACCCTAAGTACACCGGGGAGCTGTTTTTT	-	-	TRBV21-1	TRBJ2-2
CASSEGTSYGYTF	TGTGCCAGCAGCGAAGGGACATCCTATGGCTACACCTTC	-	-	TRBV28	TRBJ1-2
CASSESLDGTYTQYF	TGCGCCAGCAGTGAGTCCTTGGATGGCACTTATACGCAGTATTTT	-	-	TRBV10-1	TRBJ2-3
CASSRYEISYEQYF	TGTGCCAGCAGCCGTTACGAGATCTCCTACGAGCAGTACTTC	-	-	TRBV11-1	TRBJ2-7
CASSRRDSINEQFF	TGTGCCAGCAGCCGGAGGGACTCAATCAATGAGCAGTTCTTC	-	-	TRBV13	TRBJ2-1
CASSSSRPSGTDTQYF	TGTGCCAGCAGTTCCTCCCGCCCTAGCGGCACAGATACGCAGTATTTT	-	-	TRBV28	TRBJ2-3
CASSWSGAGYEQYF	TGTGCCAGCAGCTGGAGCGGTGCGGGGTACGAGCAGTACTTC	-	-	TRBV7-9	TRBJ2-7
CASRETSDYYEQYF	TGTGCCAGCAGGGAAACTAGCGATTACTACGAGCAGTACTTC	TRBD2	-	TRBV5-4	TRBJ2-7
CAISEPGQVISEQYF	TGTGCCATCAGTGAACCGGGACAGGTTATTAGCGAGCAGTACTTC	TRBD1	-	TRBV10-3	TRBJ2-7
CASSLRTAPGNTIYF	TGTGCCAGCAGCTTGAGGACAGCCCCTGGAAACACCATATATTTT	-	-	TRBV7-9	TRBJ1-3
CASSPGQGTQPQHF	TGTGCCAGCAGTCCTGGACAGGGGACTCAGCCCCAGCATTTT	TRBD1	once	TRBV28	TRBJ1-5
CASSLLSLAGGETQYF	TGCGCCAGCAGCTTGCTGTCCCTAGCGGGTGGAGAGACCCAGTACTTC	TRBD2	once	TRBV5-1	TRBJ2-5
CASSEREVTTEAFF	TGTGCCAGCAGTGAAAGGGAGGTTACAACTGAAGCTTTCTTT	-	-	TRBV6-5	TRBJ1-1
CASSLTVNTGELFF	TGCGCCAGCAGCTTGACCGTCAACACCGGGGAGCTGTTTTTT	-	-	TRBV5-1	TRBJ2-2
CASSALTGSNEKLFF	TGTGCCAGCAGCGCCCTGACAGGGTCTAATGAAAAACTGTTTTTT	TRBD1	-	TRBV9	TRBJ1-4
CASSPNREYEQYF	TGTGCCAGCTCACCAAACAGGGAATACGAGCAGTACTTC	-	once	TRBV18	TRBJ2-7
CASSEGLARTDTQYF	TGTGCCAGCAGTGAAGGACTAGCGAGGACAGATACGCAGTATTTT	TRBD2	-	TRBV6-1	TRBJ2-3
CASSVLAANTGELFF	TGCGCCAGCAGCGTACTAGCGGCTAACACCGGGGAGCTGTTTTTT	TRBD2	few	TRBV4-1	TRBJ2-2
CASSMGPYEQYF	TGTGCCAGTAGTATGGGCCCATACGAGCAGTACTTC	-	-	TRBV19	TRBJ2-7
CASSLGLGGTQYF	TGCGCCAGCAGCTTGGGACTAGGGGGTACGCAGTATTTT	-	-	TRBV5-1	TRBJ2-3
CASSQTTGLGSADTQYF	TGTGCCAGCAGTCAGACTACGGGACTAGGATCGGCAGATACGCAGTATTTT	TRBD2	-	TRBV4-2	TRBJ2-3
CASSFGQPASGNTIYF	TGTGCCAGCAGTTTCGGACAGCCGGCCTCTGGAAACACCATATATTTT	-	few	TRBV27	TRBJ1-3
CASSYSAGVAAFF	TGTGCCAGCAGTTACAGTGCGGGGGTTGCGGCTTTCTTT	-	-	TRBV6-5	TRBJ1-1
CASSRRRGADTQYF	TGTGCCAGCAGCCGCCGGAGGGGGGCAGATACGCAGTATTTT	-	-	TRBV5-8	TRBJ2-3
CASSFRRGSYTF	TGTGCCAGTTCTTTTAGGAGGGGGAGCTACACCTTC	-	-	TRBV19	TRBJ1-2
CASSLGSATSDTQYF	TGCGCCAGCAGCTTGGGCAGTGCCACCTCAGATACGCAGTATTTT	-	once	TRBV5-1	TRBJ2-3
CASSKPGSQETQYF	TGTGCCAGCAGCAAACCCGGCAGCCAAGAGACCCAGTACTTC	-	-	TRBV21-1	TRBJ2-5
CATSRDNDGNEKLFF	TGTGCCACCAGCAGAGATAATGACGGGAATGAAAAACTGTTTTTT	-	few	TRBV15	TRBJ1-4
CASTTSNTGELFF	TGTGCCAGTACCACTTCGAACACCGGGGAGCTGTTTTTT	-	-	TRBV19	TRBJ2-2
CASKEDGPYGYTF	TGTGCCAGTAAGGAGGACGGGCCCTATGGCTACACCTTC	-	-	TRBV6-1	TRBJ1-2
CASSNPGNTEAFF	TGTGCCAGCAGCAACCCCGGGAACACTGAAGCTTTCTTT	-	-	TRBV7-6	TRBJ1-1
CASSLDSGQGRNEQYF	TGTGCCAGCAGCTTAGACTCGGGACAGGGTAGGAACGAGCAGTACTTC	TRBD1	few	TRBV7-9	TRBJ2-7
CASSAGQGFFSGELFF	TGTGCCAGCAGCGCCGGACAGGGTTTTTTCTCCGGGGAGCTGTTTTTT	TRBD1	many	TRBV7-9	TRBJ2-2
CASSFRAGWSNQPQHF	TGTGCCAGCAGTTTCCGGGCAGGGTGGAGCAATCAGCCCCAGCATTTT	-	-	TRBV27	TRBJ1-5
CASETGDGELFF	TGTGCCAGCGAGACAGGGGACGGGGAGCTGTTTTTT	TRBD1	-	TRBV2	TRBJ2-2
CASSEGRFSGANVLTF	TGTGCCAGCAGTGAGGGGAGATTCTCTGGGGCCAACGTCCTGACTTTC	-	-	TRBV2	TRBJ2-6
CASSHRLAESYEQYF	TGTGCCAGCAGTCATCGACTAGCGGAGTCCTACGAGCAGTACTTC	TRBD2	-	TRBV27	TRBJ2-7
CASQGQGGGNTEAFF	TGTGCCAGTCAGGGACAGGGAGGTGGGAACACTGAAGCTTTCTTT	TRBD1	-	TRBV19	TRBJ1-1
CASSLVALETQYF	TGTGCCAGCAGTTTGGTTGCGCTTGAGACCCAGTACTTC	-	few	TRBV28	TRBJ2-5
CASSDSGPGEKLFF	TGTGCCAGCAGTGATTCGGGACCCGGTGAAAAACTGTTTTTT	-	-	TRBV25-1	TRBJ1-4
CASRRVTSGGSNEQFF	TGTGCCAGCAGGCGGGTGACTAGCGGGGGCTCCAATGAGCAGTTCTTC	TRBD2	-	TRBV7-8	TRBJ2-1
CASSWSGGHTGELFF	TGTGCCAGCAGCTGGTCCGGAGGACACACCGGGGAGCTGTTTTTT	-	-	TRBV7-2	TRBJ2-2
CASSLTQLNTGELFF	TGTGCCAGCAGTTTAACCCAGCTGAACACCGGGGAGCTGTTTTTT	-	many	TRBV27	TRBJ2-2
CASSYGRTVEFF	TGTGCCAGCAGCTACGGTAGAACGGTAGAGTTTTTT	-	-	TRBV11-3	TRBJ1-4
CARIANTGELFF	TGTGCCAGAATCGCGAACACCGGGGAGCTGTTTTTT	-	-	TRBV27	TRBJ2-2
CASSVGRETQYF	TGTGCCAGCAGCGTAGGCAGGGAGACGCAGTATTTT	-	-	TRBV9	TRBJ2-3
CASGPTGSSGNTIYF	TGTGCCAGCGGCCCGACAGGTTCCTCTGGAAACACCATATATTTT	-	-	TRBV6-5	TRBJ1-3
CASRTRAYEQYF	TGTGCCAGCAGGACCCGGGCCTACGAGCAGTACTTC	-	few	TRBV2	TRBJ2-7